Listed below are T cell receptor beta chains from one sample, sequenced in a study of tumor and adjacent non-tumor tissue in lung cancer. TCRdb reprocessed the multiplex PCR reads via MiXCR and lists one record per CDR3 protein. The sample shows about 200,000 distinct CDR3 sequences, less than 80% of them seen only once. What was sequenced was lung tumor tissue. The receptors were sampled from a man in his sixties with non-small cell lung cancer. CDR3s include the opening cysteine and the closing phenylalanine or tryptophan. Each record gives: D gene, clone size, V gene, CDR3 protein. A D gene is named only where the DNA matches it firmly. Expanded clones are given a class, and other clones once, few, many or no size at all.

d_gene: NA
abundance: NA
v_gene: TRBV6-1
CDR3aa: CASRDSSSGASVLTF

d_gene: NA
abundance: NA
v_gene: TRBV6-5
CDR3aa: CTSSYSPGDGYGYTF

d_gene: NA
abundance: once
v_gene: TRBV11-2
CDR3aa: CVSSLGRELNEQFF

d_gene: NA
abundance: many
v_gene: TRBV29-1
CDR3aa: CSVGEDSYEQYF

d_gene: NA
abundance: NA
v_gene: TRBV5-6
CDR3aa: CTSSKERFLTDTQYF

d_gene: TRBD1
abundance: NA
v_gene: TRBV29-1
CDR3aa: CSVERGPSYEQYF

d_gene: NA
abundance: many
v_gene: TRBV20-1
CDR3aa: CSANSLGSGNTIYF

d_gene: TRBD2
abundance: many
v_gene: TRBV20-1
CDR3aa: CSARGGSGLLGEQYF

d_gene: NA
abundance: NA
v_gene: TRBV11-2
CDR3aa: CASSPNRAKNIQYF

d_gene: NA
abundance: few
v_gene: TRBV5-1
CDR3aa: CASSLGSGVETEAFF

d_gene: NA
abundance: NA
v_gene: TRBV11-1
CDR3aa: CISSLETGTEQYF

d_gene: NA
abundance: NA
v_gene: TRBV5-1
CDR3aa: CTSSLRLLQNEQFF

d_gene: NA
abundance: NA
v_gene: TRBV6-6
CDR3aa: CVSTNRQANTEAFF

d_gene: NA
abundance: NA
v_gene: TRBV28
CDR3aa: CVSSSVRLSNYGYTF

d_gene: TRBD2
abundance: many
v_gene: TRBV20-1
CDR3aa: CSARGTSGRVDTQYF

d_gene: NA
abundance: NA
v_gene: TRBV7-8
CDR3aa: CASSSSWLASYEQYF

d_gene: NA
abundance: NA
v_gene: TRBV6-1
CDR3aa: CASRANTWELFF

d_gene: TRBD2
abundance: NA
v_gene: TRBV12-3/TRBV12-4
CDR3aa: CASSLEASGGHNEEFF

d_gene: TRBD2
abundance: NA
v_gene: TRBV20-1
CDR3aa: CSARDRGRGTDTQYF

d_gene: TRBD1
abundance: NA
v_gene: TRBV12-3/TRBV12-4
CDR3aa: CASSFYRGPGANVLTF

d_gene: NA
abundance: few
v_gene: TRBV11-2
CDR3aa: CASSLWSGPGELFF

d_gene: NA
abundance: NA
v_gene: TRBV6-2/TRBV6-3
CDR3aa: CANRKASDNKQFF

d_gene: NA
abundance: many
v_gene: TRBV20-1
CDR3aa: CSANNGPLSETDTQYF

d_gene: NA
abundance: NA
v_gene: TRBV11-2
CDR3aa: CARSLDKGQPQHF

d_gene: TRBD2
abundance: NA
v_gene: TRBV6-5
CDR3aa: CSSSGTSGFYEQYF

d_gene: TRBD1
abundance: NA
v_gene: TRBV11-1
CDR3aa: CASSHQQGGVDEQLF

d_gene: NA
abundance: NA
v_gene: TRBV7-9
CDR3aa: CASSDRGGSNTGELFF

d_gene: TRBD1
abundance: NA
v_gene: TRBV30
CDR3aa: CAWGTVEKLFF

d_gene: NA
abundance: NA
v_gene: TRBV28
CDR3aa: CASSFGGLYTETLF

d_gene: TRBD1
abundance: NA
v_gene: TRBV6-6
CDR3aa: CASIIDRASYGYTF

d_gene: NA
abundance: once
v_gene: TRBV4-2
CDR3aa: CASSQDATFNDYQPQHF

d_gene: NA
abundance: once
v_gene: TRBV11-2
CDR3aa: CTSILGRLLEMNEQFF

d_gene: TRBD2
abundance: many
v_gene: TRBV20-1
CDR3aa: CSARGPSGETQYF

d_gene: NA
abundance: few
v_gene: TRBV30
CDR3aa: CAWSVPIRRYEQYF

d_gene: NA
abundance: once
v_gene: TRBV5-1
CDR3aa: CASSSSRAEQYF